Presented here are 18 T cell receptor beta chains from one specimen sequenced in a study of cytomegalovirus exposure and HLA in healthy donors. Produced via immunoSEQ multiplex PCR; TCRdb's table is partial and in-frame only. The repertoire holds roughly 180,000 clones, with approximately 86% as singletons. The sequenced material came from PBMCs. Receptor source: a man aged 25-40 years in good health and CMV-seropositive.

This clone was counted a few times. The chain recombines TRBV2 with TRBJ1-5; D is perhaps TRBD1 (6 bases). V lost 6 bases and J lost 1, with 13 bases in between. The CDR3 is 15 residues long. Looked up from germline, CDR1 is SNHLY and CDR2 is FYNNEI. CDR3: CASSVNRASNQPQHF. The CDR3 DNA sequence: TGTGCCAGCAGCGTTAACAGGGCCAGCAATCAGCCCCAGCATTTT. Full variable domain (outside the CDR3, taken from reference TRBV2 and TRBJ1-5): EPEVTQTPSHQVTQMGQEVILRCVPISNHLYFYWYRQILGQKVEFLVSFYNNEISEKSEIFDDQFSVERPDGSNFTLKIRSTKLEDSAMYFCASSVNRASNQPQHFGDGTRLSIL.

V usage is TRBV30 and J usage is TRBJ2-7; D may be TRBD1 (6 bases). Between the trimmed V and J ends, which lost 3 bases and 5 bases, there was a span of 14 bases. This CDR3 has 13 amino acids. CDR1 and CDR2 (germline): GTSNPN, SVGIG (reference sequence). CDR3 sequence: CAWSQGFEDEQYF. The CDR3 nucleotides read TGTGCCTGGAGCCAGGGGTTTGAAGACGAGCAGTACTTC.

The gene calls are TRBV11-1 and TRBJ2-7, with a weak D call TRBD2 (7 bases). The CDR3 is 15 amino acids. The germline gives CDR1 SGHAT, CDR2 FQDESV (reference sequence). Trimming left V 3 bases short and J 6 bases short, with 18 bases between. Written as DNA, the CDR3 is TGTGCCAGCAGCTTCTCTACAGGGTGGGAGGGCGAGCAGTACTTC. Translating gives CASSFSTGWEGEQYF.

The chain couples TRBV5-1 to TRBJ2-1; weak D call: TRBD1 (5 bases). V gave up 0 bases and J gave up 7 bases, with 8 bases separating them. CDR3 length: 13 amino acids. In germline, CDR1 is SGHRS, CDR2 YFSETQ. In DNA form, the CDR3 reads TGCGCCAGCAGCTTGGTGCCAGGGAATGAGCAGTTCTTC. This codes for CASSLVPGNEQFF.

The rearrangement joins TRBV2 to TRBJ2-1; TRBD1 matches 8 bases. The germline CDR1 and CDR2 sequences are SNHLY and FYNNEI. Trimming removed 2 bases from V and 7 bases from J; junction bases left unmatched: 19. CDR3 length: 19 amino acids. DNA of the CDR3: TGTGCCAGCAGTGAACGTATGTTGGGGTGGCAGGGGGCAGGGAATGAGCAGTTCTTC. Its translation is CASSERMLGWQGAGNEQFF.

As concerns this clone: Other DNA sequences in this specimen translate into the identical CDR3. This chain joins TRBV7-9 and TRBJ2-7, with D perhaps matching TRBD1 (6 bases). Germline V gene data show CDR1 as SEHNR and CDR2 as FQNEAQ (reference sequence). The V and J ends lost 5 bases and 3 bases respectively, with 11 bases between them. This CDR3 is 13 amino acids long. CDR3 sequence (DNA): TGTGCCAGCAGCCCCGGACAGAGCTACGAGCAGTACTTC. Its translation is CASSPGQSYEQYF. The whole variable domain, filled in from reference TRBV7-9 and TRBJ2-7, reads DTGVSQNPRHKITKRGQNVTFRCDPISEHNRLYWYRQTLGQGPEFLTYFQNEAQLEKSRLLSDRFSAERPKGSFSTLEIQRTEQGDSAMYLCASSPGQSYEQYFGPGTRLTVT.

This sequence joins TRBV11-3 and TRBJ2-1, with D tentatively TRBD2 (5 bases). Germline CDR1 and CDR2: SGHNT and YENEEA. The CDR3 runs 16 residues. Trimming removed 2 bases from V and 5 bases from J, with 16 bases in between. CDR3 sequence reads: CASSLPLGRGNNEQFF. In DNA, the CDR3 is TGTGCCAGCAGCTTACCTCTTGGACGAGGGAACAATGAGCAGTTCTTC.

The rearrangement uses TRBV19 and TRBJ1-2; a weak D match, TRBD1 (6 bases). V was pared by 6 bases and J by 6 bases, with 17 bases between. This CDR3 region has 14 residues. Germline V gene sequence: CDR1 LNHDA, CDR2 SQIVND (reference sequence). In DNA, the CDR3 is TGTGCCAGTAGCTGGACAGTGAGTCGGCATGGCTACACCTTC. Translated: CASSWTVSRHGYTF.

This rearrangement joins TRBV5-4 to TRBJ2-1; the match to TRBD1 covers 7 bases. The CDR3 covers 15 residues. Trimming at V came to 2 bases and at J to 8 bases, leaving 10 bases not matched to a gene. Germline CDR1 and CDR2: SGHNT and YYREEE (reference sequence). Here the CDR3 reads CASSFMAGGKHEQFF. CDR3 bases: TGTGCCAGCAGCTTTATGGCAGGGGGAAAGCATGAGCAGTTCTTC.

The rearrangement joins TRBV11-2 to TRBJ1-4; D unresolved. The ends were cut back, 5 bases at V and 6 bases at J, with 16 bases in the middle. Germline CDR1 SGHAT, CDR2 FQNNGV. This CDR3 spans 15 amino acids. This CDR3 is CASSPRAQPDEKLFF. The CDR3 DNA is TGTGCCAGCAGCCCAAGGGCCCAGCCAGATGAAAAACTGTTTTTT.

The CDR3, as DNA: TGTGCCAGCAGCTTACGGACAGGGAATGAAGCTTTCTTT. Translating gives CASSLRTGNEAFF. The rearrangement joins TRBV5-6 to TRBJ1-1; 8 nucleotides agree with TRBD1. The V and J ends lost 2 bases and 7 bases, in that order; junction bases with no gene match: 4. The CDR3 has 13 amino acids. Germline V gene lookup returns CDR1 SGHDT and CDR2 YYEEEE.

The genes are TRBV27 and TRBJ2-2; D gene ambiguous. Germline CDR1 reads MNHEY; CDR2 reads SMNVEV (reference sequence). Deletions cut 3 bases from V and 0 bases from J, with 11 bases between. This CDR3 region has 16 residues. The CDR3 bases are TGTGCCAGCAGTTTCTCCTACAGCCCGAACACCGGGGAGCTGTTTTTT. This encodes CASSFSYSPNTGELFF.

The V gene is TRBV2, the J gene TRBJ1-3; the D is unclear. V was trimmed by 11 bases and J by 0 bases, leaving 14 bases between them. Germline assignment: CDR1 SNHLY and CDR2 FYNNEI. CDR3 length equals 14 residues. The CDR3 DNA is TGTGCCGTGAGGGAGCCGTACTCTGGAAACACCATATATTTT. Its translation is CAVREPYSGNTIYF. The variable domain in full, with the rest retrieved from reference TRBV2 and TRBJ1-3, is EPEVTQTPSHQVTQMGQEVILRCVPISNHLYFYWYRQILGQKVEFLVSFYNNEISEKSEIFDDQFSVERPDGSNFTLKIRSTKLEDSAMYFCAVREPYSGNTIYFGEGSWLTVV.

The gene calls are TRBV18 and TRBJ2-7, with D perhaps TRBD2 (6 bases). V lost 1 base and J 5 bases, leaving 12 bases between the germline ends. The V gene's germline CDR1 is KGHSH and CDR2 LQKENI. The CDR3 sequence is 14 residues long. The CDR3 bases are TGTGCCAGCTCACCACTTGTGGGGGGAGACGAGCAGTACTTC. As protein: CASSPLVGGDEQYF.

This sequence joins TRBV10-3 and TRBJ2-3; D call uncertain. The CDR3 loop spans 12 amino acids. Trimming pared 0 bases from V and 4 bases from J, leaving 2 bases between. CDR1 is ENHRY, CDR2 SYGVKD, per germline. The CDR3: CAISESSDTQYF. The CDR3 DNA sequence: TGTGCCATCAGTGAGTCGTCAGATACGCAGTATTTT.

The chain employs TRBV6-5 and TRBJ2-7, with 7 bases fitting TRBD2. The length of the CDR3 is 12 residues. Germline loops: CDR1 MNHEY, CDR2 SVGAGI. The V and J ends lost 9 bases and 1 base, in that order; junction bases with no gene match: 3. The CDR3 region has the DNA TGTGCCAGTGGGGGGGATTCCTACGAGCAGTACTTC. As protein: CASGGDSYEQYF.

The V call is TRBV19, the J call TRBJ2-1; 9 nucleotides line up with TRBD2. Germline-derived CDR1 and CDR2 are LNHDA and SQIVND (reference sequence). V trimming: 4 bases; J trimming: 3 bases; junction bases outside the gene matches: 4. There are 15 residues in the CDR3. CDR3 in DNA: TGTGCCAGTAGTAGGAGCGGGGGGAACTACAATGAGCAGTTCTTC. Translating it yields CASSRSGGNYNEQFF.

This clone is a singleton in its sample. DNA for the CDR3: TGTGCCAGCAGCGTAGTGGACAGGGGCTACTCCTATGGCTACACCTTC. Its protein product is CASSVVDRGYSYGYTF. This chain uses TRBV9 with TRBJ1-2; 9 bases agree with TRBD1. CDR1 and CDR2 (germline): SGDLS, YYNGEE. The CDR3 runs to 16 residues. With V trimmed by 0 bases and J by 4 bases, 7 bases remained unmatched.